What follows are 26 T cell receptor beta chains derived from one specimen sequenced in a study of blood T cell repertoires in COVID-19. Measured with immunoSEQ multiplex PCR; TCRdb has only the in-frame clones, and not every one. The sample has 50,000 to 65,000 clones; almost 85% are singletons. Sequenced material: peripheral blood. These receptors all stem from a man aged 55-75 years with COVID-19, enrolled during active disease.

V gene TRBV19 combines with J gene TRBJ2-5; tentatively, D is TRBD2 (5 bases). The germline V gene has CDR1 LNHDA and CDR2 SQIVND (reference sequence). V dropped 3 bases and J dropped 5 bases, with 19 bases sitting between them. This CDR3 region has 16 residues. The CDR3 DNA reads as TGTGCCAGTAGTATTGGTACTAATTCCGGGGTGGAGACCCAGTACTTC. This gives the protein CASSIGTNSGVETQYF.

The chain carries TRBV2 and TRBJ2-1, with D hard to call. The length of the CDR3 is 12 residues. The germline V gene has CDR1 SNHLY and CDR2 FYNNEI. V gave up 6 bases and J gave up 5 bases, with 8 bases separating them. The CDR3: CASRTDNNEQFF. CDR3 DNA: TGTGCCAGCAGGACTGATAACAATGAGCAGTTCTTC.

The V call is TRBV30, the J call TRBJ1-2; TRBD1 is a possible D gene (5 bases). This CDR3 is built from 13 residues. The ends were cut back, 3 bases at V and 4 bases at J, with 12 bases in the middle. CDR1 and CDR2 (germline): GTSNPN, SVGIG (reference sequence). This chain's CDR3 is CAWSRGDAYGYTF. CDR3 DNA: TGTGCCTGGAGCCGGGGGGATGCCTATGGCTACACCTTC.

The rearrangement uses TRBV29-1 and TRBJ2-1; D is perhaps TRBD2 (5 bases). The germline V gene encodes CDR1 SQVTM and CDR2 ANQGSEA. The CDR3 is made up of 12 amino acids. V was shortened by 5 bases and J by 6 bases, with 11 bases between the two germline ends. CDR3 residues: CSVNRGSNEQFF. The CDR3 coding sequence is TGCAGCGTTAATAGAGGGTCCAATGAGCAGTTCTTC.

This chain connects TRBV24-1 to TRBJ2-1, with 10 bases that match TRBD2. Germline CDR1 is KGHDR and CDR2 is SFDVKD. The CDR3 has 16 amino acids. Losses at the gene ends were 3 bases for V and 4 bases for J; bases not matched to a gene: 5. The CDR3 nucleotides are TGTGCCACCAGTGATGCTACTAGCGGGGCTTACAATGAGCAGTTCTTC. Translating gives CATSDATSGAYNEQFF.

The chain recombines TRBV5-6 with TRBJ2-7; 7 bases align to TRBD1. The CDR3 totals 12 residues. V lost 6 bases, J lost 4 bases, and 4 bases stayed unmatched. Per the germline V gene, CDR1 is SGHDT and CDR2 is YYEEEE. The DNA of the CDR3 is TGTGCCAGCACTTTACAGGGGTACGAGCAGTACTTC. Protein: CASTLQGYEQYF. Drawing the rest from reference TRBV5-6 and TRBJ2-7, the complete variable domain is DAGVTQSPTHLIKTRGQQVTLRCSPKSGHDTVSWYQQALGQGPQFIFQYYEEEERQRGNFPDRFSGHQFPNYSSELNVNALLLGDSALYLCASTLQGYEQYFGPGTRLTVT.

The chain uses TRBV7-2 and TRBJ2-3; possible D gene TRBD2, 6 bases. CDR1 is SGHTA and CDR2 is FQGNSA in the germline V gene. The CDR3 is made up of 14 amino acids. The ends were cut back, 4 bases at V and 7 bases at J, with 15 bases in the middle. The CDR3 here is CASSSGTGGNTQYF. In DNA form, the CDR3 reads TGTGCCAGCAGCTCAGGGACTGGGGGAAATACGCAGTATTTT.

V and J are TRBV23-1 and TRBJ2-5, with D perhaps TRBD1 (6 bases). TRBV23-1 is reported as an ORF; its role is uncertain. CDR3 size: 13 residues. Trimming pared 4 bases from V and 1 base from J, leaving 7 bases between. CDR3 coding DNA: TGCGCCAGCAGTCCGACAGGCCAAGAGACCCAGTACTTC. Residues: CASSPTGQETQYF.

The rearrangement links TRBV5-5 to TRBJ1-1, with 10 bases that match TRBD1. J lost 5 bases, V lost 3 bases, and 1 base had no gene match. The V gene's germline CDR1 is SGHKS and CDR2 YYEKEE (reference sequence). This CDR3 is 13 amino acids long. CDR3 bases: TGTGCCAGCAGCTGGGACAGGGGAACTGAAGCTTTCTTT. Its protein is CASSWDRGTEAFF.

Only a few counts were recorded for this clone. The CDR3 here is CASSMGASGTQETQYF. Written as DNA, the CDR3 is TGTGCCAGTAGTATGGGGGCTAGCGGGACCCAAGAGACCCAGTACTTC. The chain carries TRBV19 and TRBJ2-5, with 9 bases aligning to TRBD2. The CDR3 is 16 amino acids. CDR1 LNHDA and CDR2 SQIVND come from the germline V gene (reference sequence). V lost 3 bases and J lost 1; bases outside the gene matches: 6.

The chain links TRBV21-1 to TRBJ1-1. TRBV21-1 corresponds to a pseudogene. This CDR3 contains 17 residues. This CDR3 is CASSKEESTVRNTEAFF. The CDR3, as DNA: TGTGCCAGCAGCAAAGAAGAATCCACTGTACGGAACACTGAAGCTTTCTTT.

This clone was detected once. J is TRBJ2-4 and V is TRBV7-2, with a weak D call TRBD1 (5 bases). The V gene's germline CDR1 is SGHTA and CDR2 FQGNSA. Trimming stripped 5 bases from V and 0 bases from J, with 14 bases between. The CDR3 has 16 amino acids. The CDR3 sequence is CASSQDSSRAKNIQYF. The CDR3 region has the DNA TGTGCCAGCAGCCAAGACAGCTCTAGAGCCAAAAACATTCAGTACTTC.

This clone was detected only once. This rearrangement joins TRBV19 to TRBJ1-2; D gene unclear. The germline V gene encodes CDR1 LNHDA and CDR2 SQIVND (reference sequence). There are 13 residues in the CDR3. The V end lost 4 bases, the J end lost 5 bases, and 11 bases lay between the germline ends. The DNA for the CDR3 is TGTGCCAGTAGTAAAGGAGGCTCTTATGGCTACACCTTC. The encoded protein is CASSKGGSYGYTF. Using reference TRBV19 and TRBJ1-2 for the parts outside the CDR3, the full variable domain is DGGITQSPKYLFRKEGQNVTLSCEQNLNHDAMYWYRQDPGQGLRLIYYSQIVNDFQKGDIAEGYSVSREKKESFPLTVTSAQKNPTAFYLCASSKGGSYGYTFGSGTRLTVV.

For the CDR3, the DNA is TGTGCCAGCACCCCGGGGGGGGGCAAAGAGGAGCAGTACTTC. This sequence encodes CASTPGGGKEEQYF. The chain joins TRBV7-9 to TRBJ2-7; the match to TRBD2 covers 8 bases. Germline V gene sequence: CDR1 SEHNR, CDR2 FQNEAQ (reference sequence). Unmatched junction bases numbered 12, after V lost 7 bases and J lost 7 bases. This CDR3 region has 14 residues.

This rearrangement joins TRBV19 to TRBJ2-3, with D unclear. The germline V gene has CDR1 LNHDA and CDR2 SQIVND (reference sequence). V was shortened by 0 bases and J by 8 bases, with 12 bases between the two germline ends. The CDR3 is 14 residues long. The CDR3 spells CASSIDFQPSTQYF. CDR3 DNA sequence: TGTGCCAGTAGTATAGATTTCCAACCGAGTACGCAGTATTTT.

The chain combines TRBV28 with TRBJ1-3; D gene uncertain. The CDR3 is 14 residues long. V was pared by 8 bases and J by 0 bases, with 11 bases between. In germline, CDR1 is MDHEN, CDR2 SYDVKM. CDR3 residues: CASLNGDSGNTIYF. CDR3 nucleotide sequence: TGTGCCAGCCTGAACGGGGACTCTGGAAACACCATATATTTT.

This sequence joins TRBV3-1 (or the pseudogene TRBV3-2) and TRBJ2-3; 9 positions match TRBD2. The CDR3 runs 16 residues. Germline V lookup: CDR1 LGHDT, CDR2 YNNKEL (reference sequence). The junction had 5 bases not matched to a gene; V was cut back by 4 bases and J by 0 bases. The CDR3 nucleotides are TGTGCCAGCAGCCGGGCGGGGGGGAGGAGCACAGATACGCAGTATTTT. As protein: CASSRAGGRSTDTQYF.

This clone was seen only once. J is TRBJ2-1 and V is TRBV6-1; 9 bases are shared with TRBD2. The CDR3 has 14 amino acids. The V gene's germline CDR1 is MNHNS and CDR2 SASEGT. V was clipped by 0 bases and J by 8 bases; unmatched bases: 2. CDR3 coding DNA: TGTGCCAGCAGTGAAGCGCGGGGGGGAGATGAGCAGTTCTTC. It encodes CASSEARGGDEQFF.

V and J are TRBV28 and TRBJ1-6; D is perhaps TRBD1 (6 bases). Germline-derived CDR1 and CDR2 are MDHEN and SYDVKM. CDR3 length: 19 residues. V was trimmed by 2 bases and J by 3 bases, leaving 20 bases between them. The CDR3 protein is CASSLTTEQGVVYNSPLHF. DNA for the CDR3: TGTGCCAGCAGTTTAACCACCGAACAGGGAGTGGTCTATAATTCACCCCTCCACTTT.

The chain recombines TRBV7-9 with TRBJ1-4; TRBD1 matches 7 bases. The CDR3 totals 15 residues. The trim removed 5 bases at V and 6 bases at J, leaving 9 bases unmatched. Germline V gene sequence: CDR1 SEHNR, CDR2 FQNEAQ (reference sequence). The chain's CDR3 is CASSANDRVYEKLFF. CDR3 coding DNA: TGTGCCAGCAGCGCAAATGACAGGGTCTATGAAAAACTGTTTTTT.

This clone was observed a single time. This sequence joins TRBV6-1 and TRBJ1-5, with D unclear. CDR3 length: 13 amino acids. In germline, CDR1 is MNHNS, CDR2 SASEGT. V gave up 1 base and J gave up 4 bases, with 5 bases separating them. The CDR3 spells CASSEGQNQPQHF. CDR3 bases: TGTGCCAGCAGTGAAGGGCAGAATCAGCCCCAGCATTTT.

V gene TRBV7-7 combines with J gene TRBJ1-4; D may be TRBD1 (6 bases). V was trimmed by 1 base and J by 0 bases, leaving 6 bases between them. Germline CDR1 is SSHAT and CDR2 is FNYEAQ (reference sequence). The CDR3 consists of 15 residues. In DNA, the CDR3 is TGTGCCAGCAGCTTAGGGACAGCAACTAATGAAAAACTGTTTTTT. This gives the protein CASSLGTATNEKLFF.

This chain links TRBV27 with TRBJ2-7, with a weak D call TRBD2 (5 bases). The V gene lost 2 bases and the J gene lost 0 bases, with 14 bases spanning the gap. The CDR3 is 16 residues long. Germline CDR1 is MNHEY and CDR2 is SMNVEV (reference sequence). CDR3 DNA: TGTGCCAGCAGTTTAGGTACGGGGAAGAGCTCCTACGAGCAGTACTTC. It translates to CASSLGTGKSSYEQYF.

A single count supports this clone. V gene TRBV5-1 combines with J gene TRBJ2-3; TRBD2 matches 8 bases. V lost 4 bases, J lost 0 bases, and 10 bases stayed unmatched. The germline CDR1 and CDR2 sequences are SGHRS and YFSETQ. The CDR3 contains 17 residues. This chain's CDR3 is CASSKAGDVASTDTQYF. The DNA for the CDR3 is TGCGCCAGCAGCAAAGCGGGGGACGTTGCAAGCACAGATACGCAGTATTTT.

This clone appeared a few times. The chain has TRBV4-1 and TRBJ1-1; tentatively, D is TRBD1 (5 bases). Between the trimmed V and J ends, which lost 0 bases and 5 bases, there was a span of 22 bases. The CDR3 totals 18 residues. CDR1 is MGHRA, CDR2 YSYEKL, per germline. The CDR3, as DNA: TGCGCCAGCAGCCAAGAGGTTGTTGCTGCAGGGATGGGTACTGAAGCTTTCTTT. Translating gives CASSQEVVAAGMGTEAFF.

The chain recombines TRBV6-5 with TRBJ1-4; TRBD1 aligns across 7 bases. The CDR3 loop spans 14 amino acids. Trimming cost V 5 bases and J 3 bases; bases outside gene matches: 3. CDR1 and CDR2 from the germline V gene are MNHEY and SVGAGI. The CDR3 reads CASSLGQPNEKLFF. The CDR3 nucleotides read TGTGCCAGCAGTCTGGGACAGCCTAATGAAAAACTGTTTTTT.